The 5 T cell receptor beta chains given below trace back to one sample, sequenced in a study of control samples from healthy donors and cancer patients. The table came from immunoSEQ multiplex PCR; TCRdb's copy has only in-frame clones and leaves some out. The table records tens of thousands of clones, 92% of them present only once. The sequencing sample was made of PBMCs. The receptors come from a man aged 40-55 years with colorectal cancer.

The J gene is TRBJ2-5, the V gene TRBV7-9; possibly TRBD2 for D (6 bases). The V gene lost 0 bases and the J gene lost 6 bases, with 11 bases spanning the gap. The CDR3 sequence is 14 residues long. The germline V gene has CDR1 SEHNR and CDR2 FQNEAQ (reference sequence). This CDR3 is CASSLAAGRKTQYF. The CDR3 nucleotides are TGTGCCAGCAGCTTAGCGGCGGGGAGGAAGACCCAGTACTTC.

There are a few counts of this clone. The chain employs TRBV3-1 (or the pseudogene TRBV3-2) and TRBJ2-6; maybe TRBD2 (6 bases). Trimming cost V 3 bases and J 3 bases, with 6 bases left between them. The CDR3 covers 14 residues. In germline, CDR1 is LGHDT, CDR2 YNNKEL (reference sequence). In nucleotides, the CDR3 is TGTGCCAGCAGCCAGGGAGGTGGGGCCAACGTCCTGACTTTC. Translating it yields CASSQGGGANVLTF.

The rearrangement joins TRBV5-1 to TRBJ2-7, with D possibly called TRBD1 or TRBD2 (5 bases each). With 6 bases removed from V and 6 bases from J, the gap between germline ends came to 22 bases. The CDR3 sequence is 15 residues long. Germline V CDR1 and CDR2: SGHRS, YFSETQ. DNA for the CDR3: TGCGCCAGCACCTCCTACGGGGACCCCGGGTCCGAGCAGTACTTC. Translation: CASTSYGDPGSEQYF. The entire variable domain, with the rest obtained from reference TRBV5-1 and TRBJ2-7, is as follows: KAGVTQTPRYLIKTRGQQVTLSCSPISGHRSVSWYQQTPGQGLQFLFEYFSETQRNKGNFPGRFSGRQFSNSRSEMNVSTLELGDSALYLCASTSYGDPGSEQYFGPGTRLTVT.

The chain couples TRBV6-2 or TRBV6-3 to TRBJ2-7; D gene ambiguous. Trimming stripped 2 bases from V and 2 bases from J, with 13 bases between. CDR1 is MNHEY, CDR2 SVGEGT, per germline. The CDR3 is 15 amino acids. This chain's CDR3 is CASSYPPGGTYEQYF. The CDR3 DNA is TGTGCCAGCAGTTACCCCCCCGGCGGAACCTACGAGCAGTACTTC.

The V call is TRBV18, the J call TRBJ1-1, with D perhaps TRBD1 (5 bases). CDR1 KGHSH and CDR2 LQKENI come from the germline V gene. Deletions cut 4 bases from V and 0 bases from J, with 6 bases between. The CDR3 consists of 13 residues. The CDR3 DNA follows: TGTGCCAGCTCACAGACAGTGAACACTGAAGCTTTCTTT. Translated: CASSQTVNTEAFF.